These 14 T cell receptor beta chains share one sample of origin, sequenced in a study of tumor-infiltrating lymphocytes in localized non-small cell lung cancer. Repertoires were generated with immunoSEQ multiplex PCR, while TCRdb's copy carries only in-frame clones and drops some. This table has about 24,000 clones, approximately 59% appearing once. The sample comprised lung tumor tissue. Receptors were obtained from a human donor with non-small cell lung cancer.

As to this clone: The sample has other DNA sequences that encode this CDR3 too. CDR3 coding DNA: TGTGCCAGCTCACCAGGGAACACAGATACGCAGTATTTT. Translation: CASSPGNTDTQYF. The chain joins TRBV18 to TRBJ2-3; D not resolved. Germline CDR1 and CDR2: KGHSH and LQKENI. Deletions cut 2 bases from V and 2 bases from J, with 5 bases between. The CDR3 is 13 amino acids.

This chain connects TRBV11-3 to TRBJ2-1; 7 bases are a match to TRBD2. CDR1 is SGHNT and CDR2 is YENEEA in the germline V gene. J gave up 2 bases and V 3 bases, and 1 base lay outside the gene matches. The CDR3 runs 14 residues. In DNA form, the CDR3 reads TGTGCCAGCAGCTTTAGCGGGCCCTACAATGAGCAGTTCTTC. Residues: CASSFSGPYNEQFF. Drawing the rest from reference TRBV11-3 and TRBJ2-1, the complete variable domain is EAGVVQSPRYKIIEKKQPVAFWCNPISGHNTLYWYLQNLGQGPELLIRYENEEAVDDSQLPKDRFSAERLKGVDSTLKIQPAELGDSAVYLCASSFSGPYNEQFFGPGTRLTVL.

The J gene is TRBJ2-3, the V gene TRBV2, with 9 nucleotides matching TRBD2. V shed 10 bases, J shed 4 bases, and the junction held 9 bases outside the gene matches. Germline CDR1 is SNHLY and CDR2 is FYNNEI. CDR3 length: 14 residues. CDR3 sequence (DNA): TGTGCCACAACTCCCGGGACTAGCCCAGATACGCAGTATTTT. It specifies CATTPGTSPDTQYF.

The chain recombines TRBV6-1 with TRBJ1-5, with no clear D. Germline V lookup: CDR1 MNHNS, CDR2 SASEGT. The CDR3 runs to 14 residues. V lost 3 bases and J lost 6, with 12 bases in between. For the CDR3, the DNA is TGTGCCAGCAGTGACCTTGGAGGTGGTCAGCCCCAGCATTTT. This translates into CASSDLGGGQPQHF.

V usage is TRBV7-2 and J usage is TRBJ2-7; D may correspond to TRBD1 or TRBD2 (7 bases each). The V gene lost 6 bases and the J gene lost 1 base, with 16 bases spanning the gap. The germline V gene has CDR1 SGHTA and CDR2 FQGNSA. This CDR3 has 15 residues. CDR3 sequence: CASSQGGVISYEQYF. The CDR3 region has the DNA TGTGCCAGCAGTCAGGGGGGGGTCATTTCCTACGAGCAGTACTTC.

The genes are TRBV5-4 and TRBJ2-1, with D possibly TRBD1 on 6 matching bases. V lost 4 bases to trimming and J lost 4 bases, with 15 bases between them. This CDR3 is built from 15 residues. Germline V gene data show CDR1 as SGHNT and CDR2 as YYREEE (reference sequence). As DNA, the CDR3 is TGTGCCAGCAGCCCCGCGACAGGATGGTACAATGAGCAGTTCTTC. Protein product: CASSPATGWYNEQFF.

This clone appeared a few times. This chain uses TRBV5-4 with TRBJ2-2; tentatively, D is TRBD1 (5 bases). This CDR3 spans 14 amino acids. Trimming took 4 bases from V and 1 from J, leaving 8 bases between them. Germline V gene sequence: CDR1 SGHNT, CDR2 YYREEE (reference sequence). The DNA of the CDR3 is TGTGCCAGCAGCCTCGGACAGAACACCGGGGAGCTGTTTTTT. Amino acid sequence: CASSLGQNTGELFF.

The rearrangement joins TRBV27 to TRBJ2-5; 7 bases are shared with TRBD1. CDR3 length: 15 amino acids. J gave up 6 bases and V 2 bases, and 9 bases lay outside the gene matches. CDR1 is MNHEY and CDR2 is SMNVEV in the germline V gene (reference sequence). For the CDR3, the DNA is TGTGCCAGCAGTTTAGCAATGGGACAGATCAAGACCCAGTACTTC. Translated, it gives CASSLAMGQIKTQYF.

This clone turned up a few times. CDR3 nucleotide sequence: TGTGCCACTGTCCCCGGACAGGGGCTCAATGAGCAGTTCTTC. Its protein is CATVPGQGLNEQFF. The gene calls are TRBV15 and TRBJ2-1; the match to TRBD1 covers 9 bases. The CDR3 runs to 14 residues. Per germline, CDR1 LNHNV and CDR2 YYDKDF (reference sequence). Trimming at V came to 9 bases and at J to 6 bases, leaving 9 bases not matched to a gene.

The chain uses TRBV28 and TRBJ1-1; possibly TRBD1 for D (6 bases). CDR1 and CDR2 (germline): MDHEN, SYDVKM. Trimming stripped 7 bases from V and 11 bases from J, with 17 bases between. The CDR3 extends over 12 amino acids. The CDR3 here is CASNSWGREAFF. The CDR3 nucleotides are TGTGCCAGCAATTCTTGGGGGCGCGAGGCTTTCTTT. Full variable domain (missing parts from reference TRBV28 and TRBJ1-1): DVKVTQSSRYLVKRTGEKVFLECVQDMDHENMFWYRQDPGLGLRLIYFSYDVKMKEKGDIPEGYSVSREKKERFSLILESASTNQTSMYLCASNSWGREAFFGQGTRLTVV.

The gene calls are TRBV29-1 and TRBJ1-1, with D possibly TRBD1 on 5 matching bases. The CDR3 runs 14 residues. Trimming took off 6 bases at V and 0 bases at J, with 14 bases between the two ends. Germline V gene sequence: CDR1 SQVTM, CDR2 ANQGSEA. The DNA of the CDR3 is TGCAGCGTCGGTCCCTACAGGTTGAACACTGAAGCTTTCTTT. Its translation: CSVGPYRLNTEAFF.

There are a few counts of this clone. The chain uses TRBV5-1 and TRBJ2-1; tentative D call: TRBD1 (5 bases). V was clipped by 0 bases and J by 9 bases, with 16 bases between them. Per the germline V gene, CDR1 is SGHRS and CDR2 is YFSETQ. The CDR3 is 15 residues long. The CDR3 here is CASSLAQGIDSEQFF. CDR3 DNA: TGCGCCAGCAGCTTGGCTCAGGGAATAGACAGTGAGCAGTTCTTC.

The chain links TRBV4-1 to TRBJ2-5; the match to TRBD2 covers 14 bases. In germline, CDR1 is MGHRA, CDR2 YSYEKL. Trimming at V came to 0 bases and at J to 5 bases, leaving 5 bases not matched to a gene. The CDR3 totals 17 residues. The CDR3 DNA follows: TGCGCCAGCAGCCAAGATTGGGGACTAGCGGGAGTGGAGACCCAGTACTTC. This codes for CASSQDWGLAGVETQYF.

CDR3 residues: CAGRGPGIIPVLYGYTF. The DNA for the CDR3 is TGTGCCGGGAGGGGTCCGGGGATCATCCCCGTCCTCTATGGCTACACCTTC. The genes are TRBV11-3 and TRBJ1-2; D perhaps matches TRBD1 (5 bases). This CDR3 region has 17 residues. The V gene lost 11 bases and the J gene lost 4 bases, with 29 bases spanning the gap. Looked up from germline, CDR1 is SGHNT and CDR2 is YENEEA. The variable domain in full, completed from reference TRBV11-3 and TRBJ1-2, reads EAGVVQSPRYKIIEKKQPVAFWCNPISGHNTLYWYLQNLGQGPELLIRYENEEAVDDSQLPKDRFSAERLKGVDSTLKIQPAELGDSAVYLCAGRGPGIIPVLYGYTFGSGTRLTVV.